The 19 T cell receptor beta chains below were found in one sample sequenced in a study of cytomegalovirus exposure and HLA in healthy donors. The PCR made use of 60 Vbeta and 13 Jbeta primers. Clones were read by immunoSEQ multiplex PCR, and TCRdb kept only the in-frame ones, dropping some. This sample has approximately 180,000 clones, with approximately 80% found just once. Sequences were obtained from PBMCs. These TCRs come from a man younger than 35 in good health and CMV-seronegative.

The V and J genes are TRBV28 and TRBJ2-2; D possibly corresponds to TRBD2 (7 bases). There are 16 residues in the CDR3. Germline V gives CDR1 MDHEN, CDR2 SYDVKM. Trimming shortened V by 7 bases and J by 0 bases, and 15 bases separated the two germline ends. This CDR3 is CASIRGGGPNTGELFF. CDR3 in DNA: TGTGCCAGCATCCGAGGGGGGGGCCCGAACACCGGGGAGCTGTTTTTT.

The rearrangement uses TRBV27 and TRBJ1-6; D might be TRBD1 (5 bases). The CDR3 is made up of 17 amino acids. V shed 5 bases and J shed 3 bases, with 17 bases lying between them. Germline V gives CDR1 MNHEY, CDR2 SMNVEV (reference sequence). The CDR3 DNA follows: TGTGCCAGCAGTCGCCCCGGGGGGAAACACTATAATTCACCCCTCCACTTT. This sequence encodes CASSRPGGKHYNSPLHF.

The sample holds a few counts of this clone. The chain links TRBV19 to TRBJ2-3; TRBD2 aligns across 13 bases. The trim removed 4 bases at V and 6 bases at J, leaving 7 bases unmatched. CDR3 length: 16 residues. The V gene's germline CDR1 is LNHDA and CDR2 SQIVND (reference sequence). The CDR3 sequence is CASSNPGLAGRDTQYF. The CDR3 region has the DNA TGTGCCAGTAGTAATCCGGGACTAGCGGGAAGGGATACGCAGTATTTT. Using reference TRBV19 and TRBJ2-3 for the parts outside the CDR3, the full variable domain is DGGITQSPKYLFRKEGQNVTLSCEQNLNHDAMYWYRQDPGQGLRLIYYSQIVNDFQKGDIAEGYSVSREKKESFPLTVTSAQKNPTAFYLCASSNPGLAGRDTQYFGPGTRLTVL.

The chain combines TRBV7-2 with TRBJ2-5; weak D call: TRBD2 (6 bases). Trimming removed 5 bases from V and 5 bases from J, with 15 bases in between. The CDR3 contains 14 residues. The V gene's germline CDR1 is SGHTA and CDR2 FQGNSA. In DNA, the CDR3 is TGTGCCAGCAGCCCGGTGGTACGGGGGGAGACCCAGTACTTC. It is translated as CASSPVVRGETQYF.

This chain links TRBV11-3 with TRBJ2-6; D is possibly TRBD2 (6 bases). CDR1 SGHNT and CDR2 YENEEA come from the germline V gene. CDR3 size: 18 residues. V was clipped by 3 bases and J by 4 bases, with 19 bases between them. CDR3 bases: TGTGCCAGCAGCTTGGACCAAGGCGGGACGAGGGGGGCCAACGTCCTGACTTTC. Its protein is CASSLDQGGTRGANVLTF. Full variable domain (rest looked up from reference TRBV11-3 and TRBJ2-6): EAGVVQSPRYKIIEKKQPVAFWCNPISGHNTLYWYLQNLGQGPELLIRYENEEAVDDSQLPKDRFSAERLKGVDSTLKIQPAELGDSAVYLCASSLDQGGTRGANVLTFGAGSRLTVL.

This chain uses TRBV11-3 with TRBJ2-7; D is uncertain. The CDR3 spans 12 residues. V shed 6 bases and J shed 7 bases, with 13 bases lying between them. The germline V gene encodes CDR1 SGHNT and CDR2 YENEEA. DNA of the CDR3: TGTGCCAGCAGTTCTATTACAGATGAGCAGTACTTC. Translating it yields CASSSITDEQYF. Looking up the rest from reference TRBV11-3 and TRBJ2-7 gives the full variable domain: EAGVVQSPRYKIIEKKQPVAFWCNPISGHNTLYWYLQNLGQGPELLIRYENEEAVDDSQLPKDRFSAERLKGVDSTLKIQPAELGDSAVYLCASSSITDEQYFGPGTRLTVT.

The chain uses TRBV19 and TRBJ2-7; TRBD1 aligns across 8 bases. This CDR3 comprises 17 residues. The germline CDR1 and CDR2 sequences are LNHDA and SQIVND (reference sequence). The V gene end was trimmed by 3 bases and the J gene end by 1 base; junction bases not matched to a gene: 11. CDR3 nucleotides: TGTGCCAGTAGTATTCCGCCGGGGGACAGGAAATCCTACGAGCAGTACTTC. Protein product: CASSIPPGDRKSYEQYF.

This chain links TRBV27 with TRBJ2-1; 8 bases align to TRBD2. There are 15 residues in the CDR3. With V trimmed by 5 bases and J by 5 bases, 8 bases remained unmatched. In germline, CDR1 is MNHEY, CDR2 SMNVEV (reference sequence). CDR3: CASSLLAGSHNEQFF. The CDR3 nucleotides are TGTGCCAGCAGTCTCCTAGCGGGCTCTCACAATGAGCAGTTCTTC.

The chain links TRBV30 to TRBJ1-4; weak D call: TRBD1 (5 bases). The CDR3 is made up of 15 amino acids. Trimming removed 3 bases from V and 6 bases from J, with 17 bases in between. Germline CDR1 is GTSNPN and CDR2 is SVGIG (reference sequence). DNA for the CDR3: TGTGCCTGGAGCCTAGTGGGGGGTTTCTATGAAAAACTGTTTTTT. This translates into CAWSLVGGFYEKLFF.

This rearrangement joins TRBV28 to TRBJ1-5; D remains ambiguous. The CDR3 runs to 16 residues. Trimming took 7 bases from V and 3 from J, leaving 19 bases between them. Germline V gives CDR1 MDHEN, CDR2 SYDVKM. The CDR3: CASITDGLGINQPQHF. Here the CDR3 DNA reads TGTGCCAGCATCACAGATGGGCTGGGTATCAATCAGCCCCAGCATTTT. The whole variable domain, remainder taken from reference TRBV28 and TRBJ1-5, is DVKVTQSSRYLVKRTGEKVFLECVQDMDHENMFWYRQDPGLGLRLIYFSYDVKMKEKGDIPEGYSVSREKKERFSLILESASTNQTSMYLCASITDGLGINQPQHFGDGTRLSIL.

The chain carries TRBV18 and TRBJ2-1; 9 bases line up with TRBD2. CDR1 KGHSH and CDR2 LQKENI come from the germline V gene. This CDR3 comprises 16 residues. Unmatched junction bases numbered 5, after V lost 4 bases and J lost 1 base. CDR3 sequence (DNA): TGTGCCAGCTCACATAGCGGGAGTAGGTCCTACAATGAGCAGTTCTTC. Translated, it gives CASSHSGSRSYNEQFF. The whole variable domain, remainder taken from reference TRBV18 and TRBJ2-1, is NAGVMQNPRHLVRRRGQEARLRCSPMKGHSHVYWYRQLPEEGLKFMVYLQKENIIDESGMPKERFSAEFPKEGPSILRIQQVVRGDSAAYFCASSHSGSRSYNEQFFGPGTRLTVL.

The sample holds one count of this clone. This sequence joins TRBV5-3 and TRBJ1-2; 8 bases are shared with TRBD1. TRBV5-3 is sorted into the ORF group, with uncertain function. The CDR3 has 13 amino acids. The V segment lost 4 bases and the J segment 7 bases; nucleotides outside the gene matches: 6. Here the CDR3 reads CARSTRTGSGYTF. The CDR3 region has the DNA TGTGCCAGAAGCACCAGGACAGGGAGTGGCTACACCTTC.

This clone came up a few times. This rearrangement joins TRBV5-4 to TRBJ1-3; D remains unclear. Trimming shortened V by 0 bases and J by 2 bases, and 9 bases separated the two germline ends. The germline gives CDR1 SGHNT, CDR2 YYREEE (reference sequence). This CDR3 comprises 15 residues. The CDR3 DNA is TGTGCCAGCAGCTTGGCAGCAGCGCCTGGAAACACCATATATTTT. Protein product: CASSLAAAPGNTIYF.

As concerns this clone: Other DNA sequences of this sample code for an identical CDR3. The chain links TRBV7-9 to TRBJ2-7, with TRBD2 as a possible D gene (5 bases). Germline CDR1 and CDR2: SEHNR and FQNEAQ (reference sequence). The CDR3 covers 12 residues. V dropped 5 bases and J dropped 4 bases, with 9 bases sitting between them. This chain's CDR3 is CASSHGEYEQYF. CDR3 DNA: TGTGCCAGCAGCCACGGGGAGTACGAGCAGTACTTC.

This clone has only one observation. This chain links TRBV28 with TRBJ1-2, with 7 bases aligning to TRBD1. The length of the CDR3 is 19 residues. J lost 2 bases, V lost 4 bases, and 19 bases had no gene match. CDR1 is MDHEN, CDR2 SYDVKM, per germline. CDR3: CASSSTLGDRATSNYGYTF. The CDR3 bases are TGTGCCAGCAGTTCCACCCTGGGAGACAGGGCAACTTCGAACTATGGCTACACCTTC.

The CDR3 is CASSPPPGVNIQYF. The CDR3, as DNA: TGTGCCAGCTCACCACCGCCAGGGGTAAACATTCAGTACTTC. The chain has TRBV18 and TRBJ2-4, with D perhaps TRBD1 (6 bases). The germline V and J ends were trimmed by 0 bases and 6 bases, with 9 bases remaining between them. CDR3 length: 14 residues. Germline values: CDR1 KGHSH, CDR2 LQKENI.

This clone was counted a few times. V is TRBV5-6 and J is TRBJ1-1; 9 bases map to TRBD1. Unmatched junction bases numbered 3, after V lost 4 bases and J lost 8 bases. In germline, CDR1 is SGHDT, CDR2 YYEEEE. CDR3 size: 12 residues. The CDR3 nucleotides read TGTGCCAGCAGCACCGGACAGGGGGAAGCTTTCTTT. Protein product: CASSTGQGEAFF. Complete variable domain (other parts from reference TRBV5-6 and TRBJ1-1): DAGVTQSPTHLIKTRGQQVTLRCSPKSGHDTVSWYQQALGQGPQFIFQYYEEEERQRGNFPDRFSGHQFPNYSSELNVNALLLGDSALYLCASSTGQGEAFFGQGTRLTVV.

This clone was seen a handful of times. The gene calls are TRBV4-1 and TRBJ2-1, with D possibly matching TRBD1 (5 bases). The CDR3 runs to 15 residues. Trimming took off 1 base at V and 6 bases at J, with 13 bases between the two ends. Germline CDR1 MGHRA, CDR2 YSYEKL. CDR3 sequence: CASSQASIRGNEQFF. The CDR3 DNA is TGCGCCAGCAGCCAAGCTTCAATTAGGGGCAATGAGCAGTTCTTC.

V and J are TRBV10-3 and TRBJ1-3; TRBD1 matches 8 bases. J gave up 4 bases and V 8 bases, and 7 bases lay outside the gene matches. CDR3 size: 14 residues. Germline V gene lookup returns CDR1 ENHRY and CDR2 SYGVKD. CDR3 in DNA: TGTGCCATCGGATGGACAGGGCAAGGAAACACCATATATTTT. Amino acid sequence: CAIGWTGQGNTIYF.